The text below deals with one TCR beta chain. This sample was taken from a study of blood T cell repertoires in COVID-19. Study-wide context: The United States, Italy and Spain supplied acute and convalescent COVID-19 samples. PBMCs, B-cell-depleted T cells, or T cells were the source of the cDNA or gDNA that made up the material.

Assay: immunoSEQ multiplex PCR; the TCRdb copy retains only in-frame clones and omits some. The sample consists of just over 300,000 clones, 90% of them appearing once. Per the germline V gene, CDR1 is SGHRS and CDR2 is YFSETQ. The CDR3 is 15 residues long. V lost 2 bases and J 2 bases, leaving 14 bases between the germline ends. This sequence originates from a young woman with acute COVID-19. The V call is TRBV5-1, the J call TRBJ2-7; a possible D gene is TRBD1 (6 bases). The specimen sequenced was PBMCs or T cells enriched from blood (not recorded which). The chain's CDR3 is CASSFLTGPTYEQYF. CDR3 coding DNA: TGCGCCAGCAGCTTTCTAACAGGGCCGACCTACGAGCAGTACTTC.